A single sample gave rise to the 30 T cell receptor beta chains below, sequenced in a study of T cell responses to AZD1222 COVID-19 vaccine. Produced via immunoSEQ multiplex PCR; TCRdb's table is partial and in-frame only. The data show about 84,000 clones, 87% seen once. This material consisted of peripheral blood, taken 28 days after the second AZD1222 dose. The receptors come from an adult who received the AZD1222 COVID-19 vaccine.

V is TRBV9 and J is TRBJ2-5; D unresolved. CDR3 length: 13 residues. Trimming pared 1 base from V and 5 bases from J, leaving 9 bases between. Germline lookup yields CDR1 SGDLS and CDR2 YYNGEE. The chain's CDR3 is CASSVHIGETQYF. CDR3 nucleotides: TGTGCCAGCAGCGTACACATAGGGGAGACCCAGTACTTC.

The chain links TRBV4-3 to TRBJ2-4; a weak D match, TRBD2 (5 bases). Germline values: CDR1 LGHNA, CDR2 YSLEER. Trimming took off 2 bases at V and 1 base at J, with 21 bases between the two ends. The CDR3 covers 19 residues. CDR3 nucleotide sequence: TGCGCCAGCAGCCAACAACTGGGGTTCTCCCGGGATGCCAAAAACATTCAGTACTTC. Its protein is CASSQQLGFSRDAKNIQYF.

The chain uses TRBV19 and TRBJ1-2; 9 bases match TRBD1. V lost 4 bases and J lost 6; bases outside the gene matches: 6. The CDR3 is 14 amino acids. Per the germline V gene, CDR1 is LNHDA and CDR2 is SQIVND (reference sequence). The CDR3 loop is CASSTPGQGNGYTF. The CDR3 bases are TGTGCCAGTAGTACGCCGGGACAGGGTAATGGCTACACCTTC.

CDR3 DNA sequence: TGTGCCAGCAGCTCGCCGACAGGGCTCGGCACAGATACGCAGTATTTT. Protein sequence: CASSSPTGLGTDTQYF. This rearrangement joins TRBV5-4 to TRBJ2-3; TRBD1 agrees at 7 bases. Trimming cost V 3 bases and J 1 base; bases outside gene matches: 8. The germline V gene has CDR1 SGHNT and CDR2 YYREEE (reference sequence). The CDR3 totals 16 residues.

About this clone itself: Other DNA sequences in this specimen translate into the identical CDR3. This chain links TRBV19 with TRBJ1-5, with D hard to call. The CDR3 sequence is 14 residues long. The germline gives CDR1 LNHDA, CDR2 SQIVND (reference sequence). The V and J ends lost 1 base and 6 bases respectively, with 10 bases between them. The CDR3 DNA is TGTGCCAGTAGTATAGTCGGGAGAAGTCAGCCCCAGCATTTT. As protein: CASSIVGRSQPQHF.

The rearrangement uses TRBV5-4 and TRBJ1-4; D not certain. Trimming left V 0 bases short and J 4 bases short, with 7 bases between. The CDR3 runs to 14 residues. Germline V gene lookup returns CDR1 SGHNT and CDR2 YYREEE (reference sequence). The CDR3 DNA reads as TGTGCCAGCAGCTTGGATGGGTATAATGAAAAACTGTTTTTT. Its translation: CASSLDGYNEKLFF.

Here the CDR3 reads CASSSGQSYEQYF. DNA for the CDR3: TGTGCCAGCAGCTCGGGACAGTCCTACGAGCAGTACTTC. The rearrangement uses TRBV5-4 and TRBJ2-7; 7 bases map to TRBD1. Trimming at V came to 3 bases and at J to 1 base, leaving 1 base not matched to a gene. The germline gives CDR1 SGHNT, CDR2 YYREEE (reference sequence). The CDR3 has 13 amino acids.

V gene TRBV12-5 combines with J gene TRBJ1-2; 7 bases fit TRBD1. CDR3 length equals 14 residues. J lost 8 bases, V lost 4 bases, and 10 bases had no gene match. Germline V lookup: CDR1 LGHNT, CDR2 FRNRAP. The CDR3 DNA follows: TGTGCTAGTGGTTCTTTCACAGGGGAGGACGGCTACACCTTC. Amino acid sequence: CASGSFTGEDGYTF.

This chain connects TRBV7-2 to TRBJ2-7; maybe TRBD1 (5 bases). CDR3 length: 17 residues. With 4 bases removed from V and 4 bases from J, the gap between germline ends came to 23 bases. CDR1 is SGHTA, CDR2 FQGNSA, per germline. CDR3 sequence (DNA): TGTGCCAGCAGCTCACTCGCGCCCAGGGCCGGCAGATACGAGCAGTACTTC. It yields the protein CASSSLAPRAGRYEQYF.

The chain couples TRBV30 to TRBJ1-4, with D possibly being TRBD1 (5 bases). CDR3 length: 14 residues. The ends were cut back, 5 bases at V and 7 bases at J, with 17 bases in the middle. Per the germline V gene, CDR1 is GTSNPN and CDR2 is SVGIG (reference sequence). The CDR3 here is CAWAPQWGGEKLFF. CDR3 sequence (DNA): TGTGCCTGGGCTCCTCAGTGGGGGGGTGAAAAACTGTTTTTT.

The genes are TRBV10-2 and TRBJ1-5; no firm D call. The ends were cut back, 3 bases at V and 0 bases at J, with 6 bases in the middle. Germline CDR1 and CDR2: WSHSY and SAAADI. The CDR3 sequence is 14 residues long. The CDR3 bases are TGCGCCAGCAGTGACTCCAATAGCAATCAGCCCCAGCATTTT. It is translated as CASSDSNSNQPQHF.

The chain combines TRBV6-5 with TRBJ1-3, with D unresolved. Trimming took 6 bases from V and 7 from J, leaving 13 bases between them. CDR3 size: 13 residues. The germline V gene has CDR1 MNHEY and CDR2 SVGAGI. This CDR3 is CASSRDTVNTIYF. The CDR3 nucleotides are TGTGCCAGCAGCCGCGACACCGTGAACACCATATATTTT.

The CDR3 region is CASSPDRDSSYEQYF. For the CDR3, the DNA is TGTGCCAGCAGCCCGGACAGGGACAGCTCCTACGAGCAGTACTTC. The chain joins TRBV7-2 to TRBJ2-7; 8 bases agree with TRBD1. This CDR3 is built from 15 residues. Unmatched junction bases numbered 6, after V lost 5 bases and J lost 0 bases. CDR1 is SGHTA, CDR2 FQGNSA, per germline.

The chain has TRBV18 and TRBJ2-3, with D perhaps matching TRBD1 (7 bases). Germline CDR1 KGHSH, CDR2 LQKENI. V gave up 6 bases and J gave up 4 bases, with 14 bases separating them. The CDR3 totals 14 residues. The CDR3 protein is CASSDAGTADTQYF. The CDR3, as DNA: TGTGCCAGCTCCGATGCGGGGACAGCAGATACGCAGTATTTT.

The rearrangement joins TRBV2 to TRBJ2-2; the match to TRBD2 covers 7 bases. Germline-derived CDR1 and CDR2 are SNHLY and FYNNEI. The junction had 12 bases not matched to a gene; V was cut back by 4 bases and J by 7 bases. The CDR3 covers 16 residues. The CDR3 region is CASSVQRDLALGELFF. CDR3 nucleotides: TGTGCCAGCAGTGTCCAGCGGGACCTCGCACTCGGGGAGCTGTTTTTT.

The chain combines TRBV6-4 with TRBJ2-7; possibly TRBD1 for D (11 bases). CDR1 MRHNA and CDR2 SNTAGT come from the germline V gene. CDR3 size: 23 residues. The V end lost 1 base, the J end lost 0 bases, and 34 bases lay between the germline ends. CDR3 nucleotides: TGTGCCAGCAGTGACTTGGACAGGGGGCTTAGGCTAGCGGGGGAATGCTACTCCTACGAGCAGTACTTC. This translates into CASSDLDRGLRLAGECYSYEQYF.

The genes are TRBV7-2 and TRBJ1-6; 12 bases fit TRBD1. The germline V gene encodes CDR1 SGHTA and CDR2 FQGNSA. The CDR3 extends over 18 amino acids. V lost 4 bases to trimming and J lost 7 bases; unmatched junction nucleotides: 11. The CDR3 here is CASSSRDRGRIGNSPLHF. CDR3 nucleotides: TGTGCCAGCAGCTCACGGGACAGGGGGCGAATCGGAAATTCACCCCTCCACTTT.

The CDR3 here is CASGPHGTEAFF. The CDR3 DNA is TGTGCCAGCGGCCCCCATGGGACTGAAGCTTTCTTT. The rearrangement joins TRBV27 to TRBJ1-1; D is unclear. Germline V gene sequence: CDR1 MNHEY, CDR2 SMNVEV (reference sequence). The CDR3 is 12 amino acids. V was cut by 8 bases and J by 5 bases, with 12 bases left in between.

The V gene is TRBV28, the J gene TRBJ2-7; D gene ambiguous. Germline V gene lookup returns CDR1 MDHEN and CDR2 SYDVKM. This CDR3 comprises 12 residues. V was shortened by 8 bases and J by 3 bases, with 11 bases between the two germline ends. This CDR3 is CASGRLGYEQYF. Written as DNA, the CDR3 is TGTGCCAGCGGGCGGCTCGGCTACGAGCAGTACTTC. Based on the CDR3 plus reference TRBV28 and TRBJ2-7, the full variable domain is DVKVTQSSRYLVKRTGEKVFLECVQDMDHENMFWYRQDPGLGLRLIYFSYDVKMKEKGDIPEGYSVSREKKERFSLILESASTNQTSMYLCASGRLGYEQYFGPGTRLTVT.

The rearrangement links TRBV19 to TRBJ2-6, with D hard to call. The CDR3 covers 15 residues. The germline V gene encodes CDR1 LNHDA and CDR2 SQIVND (reference sequence). V lost 5 bases and J 4 bases, leaving 12 bases between the germline ends. This CDR3 reads CASSYPNAGANVLTF. In nucleotides, the CDR3 is TGTGCCAGTAGTTATCCTAATGCCGGGGCCAACGTCCTGACTTTC.

The rearrangement links TRBV7-8 to TRBJ2-7, with D hard to call. Germline V gene data show CDR1 as SGHVS and CDR2 as FQNEAQ. The CDR3 loop spans 12 amino acids. Trimming left V 5 bases short and J 7 bases short, with 12 bases between. This chain's CDR3 is CASSVHAREQYF. CDR3 DNA sequence: TGTGCCAGCAGCGTTCACGCTCGAGAGCAGTACTTC. Filled out from reference TRBV7-8 and TRBJ2-7, the complete variable domain reads GAGVSQSPRYKVAKRGQDVALRCDPISGHVSLFWYQQALGQGPEFLTYFQNEAQLDKSGLPSDRFFAERPEGSVSTLKIQRTQQEDSAVYLCASSVHAREQYFGPGTRLTVT.

Only one count was recorded for this clone. The chain carries TRBV11-2 and TRBJ2-7, with D hard to call. V lost 5 bases, J lost 2 bases, and 25 bases lay in between. The CDR3 has 18 amino acids. Germline lookup yields CDR1 SGHAT and CDR2 FQNNGV. Written as DNA, the CDR3 is TGTGCCAGCAGCAACTGGTTCTCAGGCCCACTGGCCCCCTACGAGCAGTACTTC. It codes for CASSNWFSGPLAPYEQYF.

The chain combines TRBV30 with TRBJ1-4; perhaps TRBD1 as D (6 bases). V was clipped by 2 bases and J by 3 bases, with 13 bases between them. The CDR3 contains 15 residues. CDR1 is GTSNPN and CDR2 is SVGIG in the germline V gene (reference sequence). The CDR3 reads CAWSLPTGSNEKLFF. CDR3 coding DNA: TGTGCCTGGAGTTTACCTACAGGGTCTAATGAAAAACTGTTTTTT.

This rearrangement joins TRBV11-1 to TRBJ1-1; TRBD1 matches at 9 bases. The CDR3 is made up of 14 amino acids. V shed 8 bases and J 4 bases; nucleotides not matched to a gene: 8. CDR1 and CDR2 from the germline V gene are SGHAT and FQDESV (reference sequence). CDR3 sequence reads: CASGVQGAITEAFF. In DNA, the CDR3 is TGTGCCAGCGGGGTACAGGGGGCTATCACTGAAGCTTTCTTT.

This chain connects TRBV28 to TRBJ2-7; no clear D. Looked up from germline, CDR1 is MDHEN and CDR2 is SYDVKM. V lost 5 bases to trimming and J lost 0 bases, with 14 bases between them. The CDR3 spans 15 residues. The CDR3 protein is CASSSPGATSYEQYF. The CDR3 DNA follows: TGTGCCAGCAGTAGCCCGGGCGCAACCTCCTACGAGCAGTACTTC.

The genes are TRBV5-1 and TRBJ2-5; 7 bases are shared with TRBD2. The CDR3 sequence is 16 residues long. The V segment lost 0 bases and the J segment 3 bases; nucleotides outside the gene matches: 8. Per the germline V gene, CDR1 is SGHRS and CDR2 is YFSETQ. The CDR3 loop is CASSLGASAGEETQYF. CDR3 coding DNA: TGCGCCAGCAGCTTGGGAGCCAGCGCGGGGGAAGAGACCCAGTACTTC. The complete variable domain, with remaining parts taken from reference TRBV5-1 and TRBJ2-5, reads KAGVTQTPRYLIKTRGQQVTLSCSPISGHRSVSWYQQTPGQGLQFLFEYFSETQRNKGNFPGRFSGRQFSNSRSEMNVSTLELGDSALYLCASSLGASAGEETQYFGPGTRLLVL.

This clone was found a few times. The CDR3 region is CASSSGQGSEKLFF. In nucleotides, the CDR3 is TGTGCCAGCAGCTCGGGACAGGGATCTGAAAAACTGTTTTTT. This rearrangement joins TRBV5-4 to TRBJ1-4; 9 positions agree with TRBD1. The CDR3 is made up of 14 amino acids. The V gene end was trimmed by 3 bases and the J gene end by 7 bases; junction bases not matched to a gene: 4. In germline, CDR1 is SGHNT, CDR2 YYREEE (reference sequence). The whole variable domain, filled in from reference TRBV5-4 and TRBJ1-4, reads ETGVTQSPTHLIKTRGQQVTLRCSSQSGHNTVSWYQQALGQGPQFIFQYYREEENGRGNFPPRFSGLQFPNYSSELNVNALELDDSALYLCASSSGQGSEKLFFGSGTQLSVL.

This sequence joins TRBV3-1 (or the pseudogene TRBV3-2) and TRBJ2-5, with 11 bases aligning to TRBD2. Germline CDR1 and CDR2: LGHDT and YNNKEL (reference sequence). V trimming: 4 bases; J trimming: 3 bases; junction bases outside the gene matches: 10. The CDR3 totals 17 residues. The CDR3 DNA sequence: TGTGCCAGCAGCCGATCCAAACTAGCGGGGGCGGAAGAGACCCAGTACTTC. Its protein is CASSRSKLAGAEETQYF.

The V and J genes are TRBV7-9 and TRBJ2-7; TRBD2 aligns across 7 bases. Germline assignment: CDR1 SEHNR and CDR2 FQNEAQ (reference sequence). The CDR3 runs to 12 residues. After removal of 1 base from V and 7 bases from J, the junction contained 1 base not matched to a gene. CDR3 sequence reads: CASSLGGGEQYF. CDR3 nucleotide sequence: TGTGCCAGCAGCTTAGGGGGAGGGGAGCAGTACTTC. Complete variable domain (other parts from reference TRBV7-9 and TRBJ2-7): DTGVSQNPRHKITKRGQNVTFRCDPISEHNRLYWYRQTLGQGPEFLTYFQNEAQLEKSRLLSDRFSAERPKGSFSTLEIQRTEQGDSAMYLCASSLGGGEQYFGPGTRLTVT.

V gene TRBV28 combines with J gene TRBJ1-5; D unresolved. The ends were cut back, 3 bases at V and 9 bases at J, with 15 bases in the middle. CDR1 and CDR2 from the germline V gene are MDHEN and SYDVKM. This CDR3 has 14 residues. This chain's CDR3 is CASSLRAPMGPQHF. In nucleotides, the CDR3 is TGTGCCAGCAGTTTGCGGGCTCCCATGGGGCCCCAGCATTTT.